This TCR beta chain was sequenced during a study of blood T cells in healthy people across ages. The authors ran a second PCR of about 7 to 11 cycles using a sample-barcoded 5' primer and a J-beta primer mix. TCRdb reprocessed the 5' RACE reads via MiXCR and lists one record per CDR3 protein. The sample holds approximately 1.5 million distinct CDR3 sequences, 34% seen once. This clonotype appeared a few times. Per the germline V gene, CDR1 is SQVTM and CDR2 is ANQGSEA. Trimming cost V 7 bases and J 3 bases, with 14 bases left between them. There are 13 residues in the CDR3. The study drew donors from healthy Caucasian individuals in Russia aged about 6 to 95.

The rearrangement links TRBV29-1 to TRBJ2-3; D gene uncertain. The specimen sequenced was blood. The sequence came from a woman aged 30 to 39 in good health. In nucleotides, the CDR3 is TGCAGCGGACTTCGCTGGGGAACAGATACGCAGTATTTT. Translating gives CSGLRWGTDTQYF.